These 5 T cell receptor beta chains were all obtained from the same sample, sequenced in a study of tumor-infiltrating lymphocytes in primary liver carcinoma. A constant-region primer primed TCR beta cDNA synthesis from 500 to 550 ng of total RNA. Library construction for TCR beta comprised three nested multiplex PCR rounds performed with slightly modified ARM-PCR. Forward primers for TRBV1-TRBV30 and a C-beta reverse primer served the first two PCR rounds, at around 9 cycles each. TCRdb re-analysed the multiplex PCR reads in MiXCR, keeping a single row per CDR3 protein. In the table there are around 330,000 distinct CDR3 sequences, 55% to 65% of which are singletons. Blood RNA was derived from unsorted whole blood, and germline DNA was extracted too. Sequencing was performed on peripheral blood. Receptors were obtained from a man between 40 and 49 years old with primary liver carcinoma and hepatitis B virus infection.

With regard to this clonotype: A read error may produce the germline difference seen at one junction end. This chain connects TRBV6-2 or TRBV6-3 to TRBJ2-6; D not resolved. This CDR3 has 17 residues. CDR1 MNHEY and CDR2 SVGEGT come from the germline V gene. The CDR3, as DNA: TGTGTCAGCAGTTCCCTTCCACCGACCACTGGGGCCAACGTCCTGACTTTC. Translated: CVSSSLPPTTGANVLTF.

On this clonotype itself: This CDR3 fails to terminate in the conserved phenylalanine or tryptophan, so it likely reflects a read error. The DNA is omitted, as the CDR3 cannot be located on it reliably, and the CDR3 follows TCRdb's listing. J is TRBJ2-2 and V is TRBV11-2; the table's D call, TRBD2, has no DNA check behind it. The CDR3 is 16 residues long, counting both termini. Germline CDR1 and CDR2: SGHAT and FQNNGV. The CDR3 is CASSAGRGGQPGELFI.

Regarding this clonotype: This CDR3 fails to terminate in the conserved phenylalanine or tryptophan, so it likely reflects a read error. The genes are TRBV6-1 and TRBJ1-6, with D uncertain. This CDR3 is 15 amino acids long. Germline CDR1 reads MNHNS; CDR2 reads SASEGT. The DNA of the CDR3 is TGTGCCAGCAGTGCACAACCAGGAGATAATTCACCACTCCACCTT. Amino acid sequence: CASSAQPGDNSPLHL.

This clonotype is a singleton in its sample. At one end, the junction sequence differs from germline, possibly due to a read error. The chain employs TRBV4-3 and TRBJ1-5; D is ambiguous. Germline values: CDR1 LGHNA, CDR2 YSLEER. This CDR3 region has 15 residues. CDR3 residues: CASSQHRALNQSQLF. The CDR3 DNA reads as TGCGCCAGCAGTCAACACCGGGCCCTCAATCAGTCCCAGCTTTTT.

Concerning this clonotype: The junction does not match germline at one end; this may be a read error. The CDR3 DNA reads TGTGACAGCGAATACGGTGCAGGGAACAATCAGCCCCAGCATTTT. It yields the protein CDSEYGAGNNQPQHF. The V gene is TRBV11-2, the J gene TRBJ1-5; weak D call: TRBD1 (5 bases). This CDR3 has 15 amino acids. In germline, CDR1 is SGHAT, CDR2 FQNNGV.